The source of this T cell receptor beta chain is a study of blood T cell repertoires in COVID-19 (dated by TCRdb to 2020 to 2021). A note on the overall study: Samples covering the acute and convalescent phases of COVID-19 were provided by collaborators in the United States, Italy and Spain. A freely available public database, intended as a resource for researchers studying the immune response to SARS-CoV-2, is where the repertoires were released. The samples were drawn from the first 160 participants of the ongoing ImmuneRACE study and from under 1,500 subjects provided by 6 global collaborators. Deeply sampled blood TCRbeta repertoires from subjects exposed to, actively infected with, or recovered from COVID-19 were included in the dataset. Where available, HLA class I and class II types were taken from metadata supplied by the sample provider and were not determined by assay-based typing. The material from the prospective study consisted of cDNA or gDNA derived from T cells, B-cell-depleted T cells, or PBMCs. Sample metadata almost always included a de-identified subject ID, COVID-19 status, age in years and sex.

Concerning this clone: No cognate antigen has been identified for it. No per-base quality is available; no much larger clone lies one base away.

The germline V gene (reference sequence) specifies LGHDT as CDR1 and YNNKEL as CDR2. Trimming takes 1 base off V and 3 bases off J; junction bases not matched to a gene: 3. CDR3 length: 15 amino acids, cysteine to phenylalanine. The retained sequence is limited to the CDR3, 45 bases, with the frame set at the first base. Participants in the prospective study were aged roughly 18 to 89 years, lived in about two dozen United States geographic areas, and enrolled through a virtual design. Cohort assignment in the prospective study relied on participant-reported clinical history from a screening survey and a study questionnaire. Each participant in the prospective study had whole blood, serum and a nasopharyngeal or oropharyngeal swab collected by mobile phlebotomists. Additional blood draws and questionnaires over an approximately two-month period could optionally be provided by prospective study participants. Prospective study blood samples were shipped either frozen or at room temperature before DNA extraction.

TCRbeta CDR3 regions were amplified from genomic DNA by means of the immunoSEQ Assay, a bias-controlled multiplex PCR. On the study's bioinformatics: The number of nucleated cells in each sample was estimated from the amplification of reference gene primers within the assay. Sequence reads were collapsed and filtered to measure the absolute abundance of every unique TCRbeta CDR3 rearrangement. For each sample, productive Simpson clonality was calculated as the square root of Simpson's diversity index over productive rearrangements. The clones in this table, taken by TCRdb from immuneACCESS, are in-frame only. Not every clone is retained; where verified, under half of the shortfall comes from an unresolved V gene, and the cause of the rest is unknown. That table furnishes V, J and clone size, whereas the DNA furnished D and trimming. This sample is represented by fewer than 500,000 clones; roughly 87% of them were singletons. The top ten hold over 1.5% of the sample.

General findings and caveats noted by the study authors: How much clinical and demographic metadata was included differed by source and by participant, and the metadata was provided uncurated.

The sequence was collected from a young woman with acute COVID-19. The chain links TRBV3-1 (or the pseudogene TRBV3-2) with TRBJ2-3; TRBD1 aligns with 8 central bases. Sample: PBMCs or T cells enriched from blood (not recorded which). The CDR3 in this case is CASSQVRQGTDTQYF. The DNA is as follows: TGTGCCAGCAGCCAAGTCCGACAGGGGACAGATACGCAGTATTTT.